The 20 T cell receptor beta chains presented below share a single source sample, sequenced in a study of shared clonotypes between healthy human individuals. Method: immunoSEQ multiplex PCR; TCRdb's copy keeps in-frame clones and lacks some. Here the sample spans about 1 million clones, around 76% being singletons. Sequenced material: memory CD4+ T cells sorted from blood. Indicated subset: CD45RA-negative fraction. These receptors all stem from a man younger than 35 in good health.

This clone showed up just once. This rearrangement joins TRBV12-5 to TRBJ1-4, with D possibly being TRBD1 (6 bases). Germline assignment: CDR1 LGHNT and CDR2 FRNRAP. V gave up 5 bases and J gave up 0 bases, with 10 bases separating them. The CDR3 runs to 15 residues. The CDR3 DNA is TGTGCTAGTGGTCCCCAGGGGACAACTAATGAAAAACTGTTTTTT. Its protein product is CASGPQGTTNEKLFF.

This clone was counted only a few times. The gene calls are TRBV5-6 and TRBJ1-2, with TRBD1 matching 8 bases. Germline V gives CDR1 SGHDT, CDR2 YYEEEE. After removal of 3 bases from V and 3 bases from J, the junction contained 13 bases not matched to a gene. This CDR3 contains 17 residues. The CDR3 is CASSSSRDRNRYYGYTF. The CDR3 DNA is TGTGCCAGCAGCTCGTCCCGGGACAGGAACAGATACTATGGCTACACCTTC. The full variable domain, its missing parts supplied by reference TRBV5-6 and TRBJ1-2, is DAGVTQSPTHLIKTRGQQVTLRCSPKSGHDTVSWYQQALGQGPQFIFQYYEEEERQRGNFPDRFSGHQFPNYSSELNVNALLLGDSALYLCASSSSRDRNRYYGYTFGSGTRLTVV.

This clone was seen more than once but under ten times. This chain connects TRBV5-1 to TRBJ1-2, with D uncertain. The CDR3 has 14 residues. CDR1 is SGHRS and CDR2 is YFSETQ in the germline V gene. The V and J ends lost 1 base and 8 bases respectively, with 15 bases between them. CDR3 sequence (DNA): TGCGCCAGCAGCTTGTCGCCGGGGTTGGAAGGCTACACCTTC. Translating it yields CASSLSPGLEGYTF.

There are a few counts of this clone. This chain uses TRBV30 with TRBJ1-2, with D perhaps TRBD1 (5 bases). The CDR3 loop spans 13 amino acids. Trimming left V 5 bases short and J 2 bases short, with 12 bases between. Germline V lookup: CDR1 GTSNPN, CDR2 SVGIG (reference sequence). The CDR3 is CAWGGNRNYGYTF. DNA for the CDR3: TGTGCCTGGGGGGGAAACCGAAACTATGGCTACACCTTC.

The rearrangement joins TRBV5-1 to TRBJ1-5, with D perhaps TRBD1 (5 bases). The CDR3 consists of 15 residues. The germline V gene encodes CDR1 SGHRS and CDR2 YFSETQ. Trimming cost V 0 bases and J 6 bases, with 13 bases left between them. Here the CDR3 DNA reads TGCGCCAGCAGCTTGGACCCGGCAGGGAGTCAGCCCCAGCATTTT. Its protein is CASSLDPAGSQPQHF.

The rearrangement links TRBV11-2 to TRBJ2-7; perhaps TRBD1 as D (6 bases). This CDR3 is built from 15 residues. V was pared by 4 bases and J by 2 bases, with 15 bases between. CDR1 and CDR2 (germline): SGHAT, FQNNGV. The CDR3 reads CASSSTGSFTYEQYF. Written as DNA, the CDR3 is TGTGCCAGCAGCTCAACAGGGAGCTTCACCTACGAGCAGTACTTC. The whole variable domain, remainder taken from reference TRBV11-2 and TRBJ2-7, is EAGVAQSPRYKIIEKRQSVAFWCNPISGHATLYWYQQILGQGPKLLIQFQNNGVVDDSQLPKDRFSAERLKGVDSTLKIQPAKLEDSAVYLCASSSTGSFTYEQYFGPGTRLTVT.

The genes are TRBV5-1 and TRBJ2-2, with D perhaps given as TRBD1 or TRBD2 (5 bases each). The germline V gene has CDR1 SGHRS and CDR2 YFSETQ. Trimming shortened V by 5 bases and J by 6 bases, and 17 bases separated the two germline ends. The CDR3 is made up of 15 amino acids. CDR3 sequence (DNA): TGCGCCAGCAGTCTCTTAGGGGACGTACCCGGGGAGCTGTTTTTT. Residues: CASSLLGDVPGELFF. Drawing the rest from reference TRBV5-1 and TRBJ2-2, the complete variable domain is KAGVTQTPRYLIKTRGQQVTLSCSPISGHRSVSWYQQTPGQGLQFLFEYFSETQRNKGNFPGRFSGRQFSNSRSEMNVSTLELGDSALYLCASSLLGDVPGELFFGEGSRLTVL.

V usage is TRBV7-3 and J usage is TRBJ2-2, with 9 positions matching TRBD1. Losses at the gene ends were 2 bases for V and 1 base for J; bases not matched to a gene: 2. Germline CDR1 SGHTA, CDR2 FQGTGA. This CDR3 contains 16 residues. The CDR3 nucleotides read TGTGCCAGCAGCTTACAGACAGGGGGGAACACCGGGGAGCTGTTTTTT. Residues: CASSLQTGGNTGELFF.

This sequence joins TRBV7-2 and TRBJ1-2; weak D call: TRBD1 (6 bases). CDR1 is SGHTA and CDR2 is FQGNSA in the germline V gene. V was clipped by 2 bases and J by 6 bases, with 13 bases between them. The CDR3 runs 14 residues. In DNA, the CDR3 is TGTGCCAGCAGCTTACGGGGGCCCACTGATGGCTACACCTTC. Translating gives CASSLRGPTDGYTF.

The V and J genes are TRBV30 and TRBJ2-7, with 10 bases matching TRBD2. CDR1 and CDR2 from the germline V gene are GTSNPN and SVGIG (reference sequence). The CDR3 consists of 14 residues. V lost 1 base to trimming and J lost 6 bases; unmatched junction nucleotides: 6. The CDR3 here is CAWSAGTSVGEQYF. The CDR3 DNA reads as TGTGCCTGGAGTGCCGGGACTAGCGTTGGCGAGCAGTACTTC.

In its sample, this clone was seen a few times. The genes are TRBV7-2 and TRBJ2-7; D unclear. The CDR3 has 13 amino acids. Germline loops: CDR1 SGHTA, CDR2 FQGNSA. Trimming cost V 6 bases and J 6 bases, with 15 bases left between them. The CDR3 DNA reads TGTGCCAGCAGTCACCGACCCTACAGCGAGCAGTACTTC. It encodes CASSHRPYSEQYF.

This chain connects TRBV5-1 to TRBJ2-1, with 12 bases aligning to TRBD2. The CDR3 extends over 17 amino acids. Germline trimming cut 3 bases from V and 7 bases from J; bases unmatched to any gene: 11. Germline V gives CDR1 SGHRS, CDR2 YFSETQ. The CDR3 reads CASSSSLTSGGENEQFF. DNA of the CDR3: TGCGCCAGCAGCTCCTCCCTGACTAGCGGGGGAGAGAATGAGCAGTTCTTC.

CDR3 residues: CASSETSRGVFETQYF. The CDR3 DNA follows: TGTGCCAGCAGTGAAACCAGTAGGGGAGTGTTTGAGACCCAGTACTTC. J is TRBJ2-5 and V is TRBV6-1, with D perhaps matching TRBD1 or TRBD2 (5 bases each). V lost 2 bases and J lost 5, with 18 bases in between. The CDR3 spans 16 residues. Per germline, CDR1 MNHNS and CDR2 SASEGT.

The rearrangement joins TRBV5-4 to TRBJ2-7; 8 bases match TRBD1. Trimming removed 0 bases from V and 7 bases from J; junction bases left unmatched: 9. Germline lookup yields CDR1 SGHNT and CDR2 YYREEE (reference sequence). The CDR3 contains 15 residues. CDR3 sequence: CASSLATGANREQYF. CDR3 coding DNA: TGTGCCAGCAGCTTGGCGACAGGGGCTAATCGGGAGCAGTACTTC. The full variable domain, with the rest looked up from reference TRBV5-4 and TRBJ2-7, is ETGVTQSPTHLIKTRGQQVTLRCSSQSGHNTVSWYQQALGQGPQFIFQYYREEENGRGNFPPRFSGLQFPNYSSELNVNALELDDSALYLCASSLATGANREQYFGPGTRLTVT.

The V call is TRBV6-5, the J call TRBJ2-7; the match to TRBD1 covers 9 bases. Per the germline V gene, CDR1 is MNHEY and CDR2 is SVGAGI. Unmatched junction bases numbered 10, after V lost 4 bases and J lost 6 bases. The CDR3 totals 15 residues. CDR3 coding DNA: TGTGCCAGCAGTTCATCCGGGACAGGGACCTCCGAGCAGTACTTC. Protein: CASSSSGTGTSEQYF.

The V gene is TRBV6-5, the J gene TRBJ2-3, with TRBD2 matching over 7 bases. The CDR3 has 15 amino acids. Germline V gene lookup returns CDR1 MNHEY and CDR2 SVGAGI. V shed 3 bases and J 4 bases; nucleotides not matched to a gene: 7. CDR3 DNA sequence: TGTGCCAGCAGTTATGCGGGGGAACGGGCAGATACGCAGTATTTT. Translated, it gives CASSYAGERADTQYF.

In DNA, the CDR3 is TGTGCCCCGGACAGGCCTACGAACACCGGGGAGCTGTTTTTT. Its translation: CAPDRPTNTGELFF. This chain links TRBV7-9 with TRBJ2-2, with 7 bases lining up with TRBD1. CDR1 is SEHNR, CDR2 FQNEAQ, per germline (reference sequence). The CDR3 has 14 amino acids. The J segment lost 0 bases and the V segment lost 11 bases, leaving 6 bases of the junction unmatched.

In this sample, this clone turned up a few times. V and J are TRBV6-5 and TRBJ1-1; D unclear. CDR1 and CDR2 from the germline V gene are MNHEY and SVGAGI. The CDR3 has 13 amino acids. Trimming stripped 4 bases from V and 1 base from J, with 7 bases between. The CDR3 coding sequence is TGTGCCAGCAGTTTGGTGGGGAACACTGAAGCTTTCTTT. Amino acids: CASSLVGNTEAFF.

This clone was detected ten times or more. V usage is TRBV27 and J usage is TRBJ1-1; D may be TRBD1 (6 bases). V was shortened by 3 bases and J by 0 bases, with 8 bases between the two germline ends. The CDR3 is 14 residues long. Looked up from germline, CDR1 is MNHEY and CDR2 is SMNVEV (reference sequence). The DNA for the CDR3 is TGTGCCAGCAGTTTGTACAGGGTGAACACTGAAGCTTTCTTT. As protein: CASSLYRVNTEAFF.

The chain links TRBV7-9 to TRBJ2-5; 8 bases fit TRBD2. Per germline, CDR1 SEHNR and CDR2 FQNEAQ (reference sequence). The CDR3 extends over 18 amino acids. Trimming removed 5 bases from V and 5 bases from J; junction bases left unmatched: 19. The CDR3 DNA follows: TGTGCCAGCAGCCCCCGCCCCCCGGGACTAGTCCGTTCTGAGACCCAGTACTTC. Translating it yields CASSPRPPGLVRSETQYF.